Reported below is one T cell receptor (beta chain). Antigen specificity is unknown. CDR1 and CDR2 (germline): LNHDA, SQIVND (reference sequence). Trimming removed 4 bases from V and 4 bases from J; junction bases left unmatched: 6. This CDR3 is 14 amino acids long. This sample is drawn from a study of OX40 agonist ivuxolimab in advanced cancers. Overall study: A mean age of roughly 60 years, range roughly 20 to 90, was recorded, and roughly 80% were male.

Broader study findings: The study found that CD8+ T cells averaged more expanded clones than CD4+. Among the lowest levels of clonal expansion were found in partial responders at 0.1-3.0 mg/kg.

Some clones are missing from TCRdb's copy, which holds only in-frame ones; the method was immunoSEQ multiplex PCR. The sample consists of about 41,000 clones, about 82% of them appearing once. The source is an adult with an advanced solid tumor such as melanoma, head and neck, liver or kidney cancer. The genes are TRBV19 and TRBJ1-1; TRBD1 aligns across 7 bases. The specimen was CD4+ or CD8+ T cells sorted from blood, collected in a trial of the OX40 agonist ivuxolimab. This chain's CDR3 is CASSNDRVSTEAFF. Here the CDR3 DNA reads TGTGCCAGTAGTAACGACAGGGTAAGCACTGAAGCTTTCTTT.